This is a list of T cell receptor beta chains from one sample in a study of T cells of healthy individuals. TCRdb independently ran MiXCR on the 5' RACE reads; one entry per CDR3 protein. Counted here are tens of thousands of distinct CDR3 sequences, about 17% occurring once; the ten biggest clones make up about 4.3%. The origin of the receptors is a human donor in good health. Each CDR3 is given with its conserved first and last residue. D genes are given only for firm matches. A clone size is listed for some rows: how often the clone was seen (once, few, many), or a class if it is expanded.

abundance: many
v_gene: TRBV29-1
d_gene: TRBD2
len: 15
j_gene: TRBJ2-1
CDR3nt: TGCAGCGTTCTATTGGGGGAGGGCCGGAACAATGAGCAGTTCTTC
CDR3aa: CSVLLGEGRNNEQFF

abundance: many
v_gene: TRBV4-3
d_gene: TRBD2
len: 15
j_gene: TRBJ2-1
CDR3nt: TGCGCCAGCAGCCACGAGGGACTAGCGGGCAATGAGCAGTTCTTC
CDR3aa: CASSHEGLAGNEQFF

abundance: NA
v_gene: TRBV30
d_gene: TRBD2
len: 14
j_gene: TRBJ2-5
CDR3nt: TGTGCCAAAAGGCCGACTAGCGGGATAGAGACCCAGTACTTC
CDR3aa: CAKRPTSGIETQYF

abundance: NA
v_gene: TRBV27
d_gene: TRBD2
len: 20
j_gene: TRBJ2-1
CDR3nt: TGTGCCAGCAGTAGGCGACTAGCGGGAGGGCCCCTAGTATCCTACAATGAGCAGTTCTTC
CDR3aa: CASSRRLAGGPLVSYNEQFF

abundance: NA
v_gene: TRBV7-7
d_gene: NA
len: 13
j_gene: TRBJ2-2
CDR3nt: TGTGCTAGCAGCAGAGGGTTAACCGGGGAGCTGTTTTTT
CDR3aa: CASSRGLTGELFF

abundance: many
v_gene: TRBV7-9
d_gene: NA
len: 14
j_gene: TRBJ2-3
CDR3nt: TGTGCCAGCAGCCCCAAATACAGCACAGATACGCAGTATTTT
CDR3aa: CASSPKYSTDTQYF

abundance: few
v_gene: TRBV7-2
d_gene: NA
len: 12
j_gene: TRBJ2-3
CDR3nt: TGTGCCAGCCGCGGGGAGGCGGATACGCAGTATTTT
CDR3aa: CASRGEADTQYF

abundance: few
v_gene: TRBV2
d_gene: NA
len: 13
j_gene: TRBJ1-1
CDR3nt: TGTGCCAGCACCTGGACAGCGAACACTGAAGCTTTCTTT
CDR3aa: CASTWTANTEAFF

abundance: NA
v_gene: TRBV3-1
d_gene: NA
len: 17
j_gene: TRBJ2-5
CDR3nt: TGTGCCAGCAGCCAAGGGCGACGATGGGGGCCGCAAGAGACCCAGTACTTC
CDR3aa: CASSQGRRWGPQETQYF

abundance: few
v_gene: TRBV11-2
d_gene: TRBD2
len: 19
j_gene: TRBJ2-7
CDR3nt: TGTGCCAGCAGCCGATCGACTAGCGGGGGGGGAGTCGGCTCCTACGAGCAGTACTTC
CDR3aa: CASSRSTSGGGVGSYEQYF

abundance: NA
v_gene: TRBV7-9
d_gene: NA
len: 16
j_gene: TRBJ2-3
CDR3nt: TGTGCCAGTACGCTGGAGGGGCGGGGTCCGGCAGATACGCAGTATTTT
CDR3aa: CASTLEGRGPADTQYF